Included here is one TCR beta chain sequence, with context. Antigen unknown. This specimen comes from a study of T cells after yellow fever vaccination. MiXCR, applied by TCRdb to the 5' RACE reads, yields one record per CDR3 protein. Found here are 200,000 to 300,000 distinct CDR3 sequences, under 15% of them singletons; the top ten hold 0.45% to 0.65%. General study points: A large majority of primary-vaccination clones showed up again after the booster (approximately 95% CD4, roughly 88% CD8). The CD4 compartment and the CD8 compartment contained a small share of clonotypes in common.

This CDR3 comprises 13 residues. Germline CDR1 SNHLY, CDR2 FYNNEI. The clonotype comes from a man aged 25-40 years who received the YFV17D yellow fever vaccine. The material sequenced was CD4+ T cells sorted from PBMCs, taken 45 days after the yellow fever booster vaccination. The chain links TRBV2 to TRBJ2-7; tentatively, D is TRBD2 (5 bases). The CDR3 loop reads CASSEPGRRVLYV. The CDR3 DNA follows: TGTGCCAGCAGTGAACCGGGTCGGCGGGTGCTTTATGTC.